One and the same sample provided the 21 T cell receptor beta chains below, sequenced in a study of cytomegalovirus exposure and HLA in healthy donors. The PCR contained 60 Vbeta and 13 Jbeta primers. Assay: immunoSEQ multiplex PCR; the TCRdb copy retains only in-frame clones and omits some. The table has roughly 98,000 clones, 65% to 85% seen once. The sample was PBMCs. The receptors shown here come from a middle-aged man in good health and CMV-seronegative.

This clone was picked up one time. The chain is built from TRBV7-2 and TRBJ2-4; D is possibly TRBD1 (5 bases). This CDR3 is 16 amino acids long. The V gene's germline CDR1 is SGHTA and CDR2 FQGNSA. The ends were cut back, 5 bases at V and 0 bases at J, with 14 bases in the middle. CDR3: CASSLRQFIAKNIQYF. CDR3 in DNA: TGTGCCAGCAGCCTTCGACAGTTTATAGCCAAAAACATTCAGTACTTC.

This chain connects TRBV5-1 to TRBJ2-5; possibly TRBD2 for D (6 bases). The V end lost 6 bases, the J end lost 5 bases, and 17 bases lay between the germline ends. This CDR3 is 14 amino acids long. From germline, CDR1 is SGHRS and CDR2 YFSETQ. Here the CDR3 DNA reads TGCGCCAGCACCGTGGGACTGTCGGGGGAGACCCAGTACTTC. Translation: CASTVGLSGETQYF.

CDR3 protein: CASSQVGSYEQYF. DNA for the CDR3: TGCGCCAGCAGCCAAGTCGGGTCCTACGAGCAGTACTTC. The chain joins TRBV4-1 to TRBJ2-7, with D unclear. V dropped 1 base and J dropped 1 base, with 5 bases sitting between them. The CDR3 runs to 13 residues. Germline V gives CDR1 MGHRA, CDR2 YSYEKL.

The chain joins TRBV5-1 to TRBJ2-5, with TRBD2 matching over 9 bases. The J segment lost 5 bases and the V segment lost 0 bases, leaving 11 bases of the junction unmatched. The germline gives CDR1 SGHRS, CDR2 YFSETQ. The CDR3 length is 17 residues. CDR3 protein: CASSLAGAGGPPETQYF. CDR3 nucleotides: TGCGCCAGCAGCTTGGCCGGCGCGGGAGGGCCCCCTGAGACCCAGTACTTC.

The genes are TRBV5-6 and TRBJ2-3; 8 nucleotides align to TRBD1. Germline CDR1 SGHDT, CDR2 YYEEEE. V was clipped by 0 bases and J by 1 base; unmatched bases: 4. The CDR3 spans 16 residues. DNA for the CDR3: TGTGCCAGCAGCTTGGGTACAGGGGGAGGCACAGATACGCAGTATTTT. Amino acids: CASSLGTGGGTDTQYF. The variable domain in full, with the rest retrieved from reference TRBV5-6 and TRBJ2-3, is DAGVTQSPTHLIKTRGQQVTLRCSPKSGHDTVSWYQQALGQGPQFIFQYYEEEERQRGNFPDRFSGHQFPNYSSELNVNALLLGDSALYLCASSLGTGGGTDTQYFGPGTRLTVL.

The gene calls are TRBV30 and TRBJ1-6, with D perhaps TRBD1 (5 bases). The V end lost 4 bases, the J end lost 5 bases, and 9 bases lay between the germline ends. The CDR3 is 13 amino acids. CDR1 is GTSNPN, CDR2 SVGIG, per germline (reference sequence). The CDR3 DNA follows: TGTGCCTGGAACACGGACAATAATTCACCCCTCCACTTT. Protein product: CAWNTDNNSPLHF.

The chain carries TRBV30 and TRBJ1-3; weak D call: TRBD1 (5 bases). The CDR3 loop spans 11 amino acids. V lost 8 bases, J lost 2 bases, and 7 bases lay in between. The germline V gene encodes CDR1 GTSNPN and CDR2 SVGIG (reference sequence). CDR3 region: CADRTGNTIYF. The DNA of the CDR3 is TGTGCCGACAGAACTGGAAACACCATATATTTT.

This clone was seen only once. The V gene is TRBV6-4, the J gene TRBJ2-3; the match to TRBD2 covers 11 bases. Looked up from germline, CDR1 is MRHNA and CDR2 is SNTAGT. This CDR3 has 16 residues. V was pared by 6 bases and J by 3 bases, with 8 bases of the junction left unmatched. As DNA, the CDR3 is TGTGCCAGCAGCGTCGTAGCGGGAGGGCAGACAGATACGCAGTATTTT. As protein: CASSVVAGGQTDTQYF.

The V and J genes are TRBV2 and TRBJ2-5, with 7 bases aligning to TRBD1. The CDR3 consists of 14 residues. The ends lost 8 bases at V and 2 bases at J; junction bases unmatched: 8. Germline V CDR1 and CDR2: SNHLY, FYNNEI. CDR3 region: CASQGETTQETQYF. The CDR3 coding sequence is TGTGCCAGCCAGGGGGAGACTACACAAGAGACCCAGTACTTC.

V and J are TRBV15 and TRBJ1-5; the D is unclear. Germline CDR1 reads LNHNV; CDR2 reads YYDKDF (reference sequence). V dropped 2 bases and J dropped 7 bases, with 6 bases sitting between them. There are 12 residues in the CDR3. This CDR3 reads CATSRQKQPQHF. CDR3 coding DNA: TGTGCCACCAGCAGACAGAAACAGCCCCAGCATTTT.

The chain links TRBV5-1 to TRBJ2-3; D perhaps matches TRBD2 (6 bases). CDR1 and CDR2 from the germline V gene are SGHRS and YFSETQ. CDR3 length: 16 amino acids. Trimming shortened V by 4 bases and J by 3 bases, and 18 bases separated the two germline ends. CDR3 coding DNA: TGCGCCAGCAGCCAAAGACCGGGAGCGACGACAGATACGCAGTATTTT. It specifies CASSQRPGATTDTQYF.

The V call is TRBV5-1, the J call TRBJ1-3, with 9 bases identical to TRBD1. The CDR3 covers 16 residues. Germline V lookup: CDR1 SGHRS, CDR2 YFSETQ. V gave up 3 bases and J gave up 1 base; unmatched junction bases: 5. This chain's CDR3 is CASSSRDRESGNTIYF. For the CDR3, the DNA is TGCGCCAGCAGCTCAAGGGACAGGGAATCTGGAAACACCATATATTTT.

This chain connects TRBV4-2 to TRBJ2-5; TRBD2 might be the D (6 bases). Germline-derived CDR1 and CDR2 are LGHNA and YNFKEQ. This CDR3 spans 14 amino acids. Trimming removed 0 bases from V and 5 bases from J, with 10 bases in between. As DNA, the CDR3 is TGTGCCAGCAGCCAAGAACTAGCAGGCGAGACCCAGTACTTC. Translating gives CASSQELAGETQYF.

The V call is TRBV11-2, the J call TRBJ2-1; 10 bases are shared with TRBD2. This CDR3 is built from 17 residues. Germline assignment: CDR1 SGHAT and CDR2 FQNNGV. Trimming took 1 base from V and 7 from J; bases not matched to a gene: 10. CDR3 protein: CASSLVAASGGNNEQFF. DNA of the CDR3: TGTGCCAGCAGCTTAGTAGCGGCTAGCGGGGGAAATAATGAGCAGTTCTTC.

The sample holds one count of this clone. This sequence joins TRBV30 and TRBJ2-7, with D unresolved. This CDR3 spans 11 amino acids. The germline gives CDR1 GTSNPN, CDR2 SVGIG (reference sequence). V lost 2 bases and J 9 bases, leaving 11 bases between the germline ends. In DNA form, the CDR3 reads TGTGCCTGGAGTAGGCAGGAAAGGCAGTACTTC. Translated: CAWSRQERQYF.

The chain joins TRBV10-1 to TRBJ1-2; a possible D gene is TRBD1 (6 bases). Germline CDR1 reads WNHNN; CDR2 reads SYGVQD (reference sequence). The CDR3 has 14 amino acids. The ends were cut back, 4 bases at V and 5 bases at J, with 14 bases in the middle. CDR3 in amino acids: CASSGAGARYGYTF. CDR3 coding DNA: TGCGCCAGCAGTGGGGCAGGGGCGAGATATGGCTACACCTTC.

The J gene is TRBJ2-7, the V gene TRBV28, with 9 bases fitting TRBD2. Germline lookup yields CDR1 MDHEN and CDR2 SYDVKM. The CDR3 extends over 15 amino acids. V shed 6 bases and J 3 bases; nucleotides not matched to a gene: 9. CDR3 residues: CASSSVWREGYEQYF. DNA of the CDR3: TGTGCCAGCAGCTCCGTTTGGCGGGAGGGCTACGAGCAGTACTTC.

V is TRBV19 and J is TRBJ2-5; 7 positions agree with TRBD1. The V gene end was trimmed by 6 bases and the J gene end by 2 bases; junction bases not matched to a gene: 9. The CDR3 is made up of 15 amino acids. Germline V gives CDR1 LNHDA, CDR2 SQIVND (reference sequence). CDR3 loop: CASRPRGQSQETQYF. CDR3 DNA: TGTGCCAGTAGGCCGAGGGGACAGTCTCAAGAGACCCAGTACTTC.

The chain combines TRBV15 with TRBJ2-7, with D tentatively TRBD2 (5 bases). With 0 bases removed from V and 1 base from J, the gap between germline ends came to 7 bases. The CDR3 consists of 14 residues. In germline, CDR1 is LNHNV, CDR2 YYDKDF (reference sequence). The CDR3 sequence: CATSRDRESYEQYF. As DNA, the CDR3 is TGTGCCACCAGCAGAGACCGGGAATCCTACGAGCAGTACTTC. The full variable domain, rest sourced from reference TRBV15 and TRBJ2-7, is DAMVIQNPRYQVTQFGKPVTLSCSQTLNHNVMYWYQQKSSQAPKLLFHYYDKDFNNEADTPDNFQSRRPNTSFCFLDIRSPGLGDTAMYLCATSRDRESYEQYFGPGTRLTVT.

As regards this clone: At one end the junction does not follow the germline gene, possibly because of a read error. The rearrangement joins TRBV7-9 to TRBJ2-1; 10 bases agree with TRBD2. The CDR3 has 13 amino acids. Germline V gives CDR1 SEHNR, CDR2 FQNEAQ (reference sequence). The CDR3 DNA follows: TGTGCCAGCAGCTTAGTAGCGGGAGGCCCTCAGATCTTC. Translation: CASSLVAGGPQIF.

The chain is built from TRBV13 and TRBJ2-7; 9 nucleotides align to TRBD2. From germline, CDR1 is PRHDT and CDR2 FYEKMQ (reference sequence). The V and J ends lost 2 bases and 6 bases, in that order; junction bases with no gene match: 8. CDR3 length: 15 residues. The CDR3, as DNA: TGTGCCAGCAGCTTAAGTGGGACTAGCCCTACCGAGCAGTACTTC. Its protein is CASSLSGTSPTEQYF. Full variable domain (missing parts from reference TRBV13 and TRBJ2-7): AAGVIQSPRHLIKEKRETATLKCYPIPRHDTVYWYQQGPGQDPQFLISFYEKMQSDKGSIPDRFSAQQFSDYHSELNMSSLELGDSALYFCASSLSGTSPTEQYFGPGTRLTVT.